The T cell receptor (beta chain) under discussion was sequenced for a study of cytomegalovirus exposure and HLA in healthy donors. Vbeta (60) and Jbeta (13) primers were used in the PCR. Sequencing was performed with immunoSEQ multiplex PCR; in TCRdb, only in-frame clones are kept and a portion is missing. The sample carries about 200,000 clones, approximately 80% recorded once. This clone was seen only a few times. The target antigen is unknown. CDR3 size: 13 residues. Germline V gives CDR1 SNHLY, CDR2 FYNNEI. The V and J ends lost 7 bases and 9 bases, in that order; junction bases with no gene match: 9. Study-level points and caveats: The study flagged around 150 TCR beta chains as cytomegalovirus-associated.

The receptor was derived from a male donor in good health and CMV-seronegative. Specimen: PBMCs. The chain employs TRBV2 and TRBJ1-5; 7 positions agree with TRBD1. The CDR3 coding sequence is TGTGCCAGCAATCCGGGCAGGGGGAGGCCCCAGCATTTT. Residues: CASNPGRGRPQHF.